This paragraph covers one T cell receptor (beta chain) sequence. What it binds is not known. Data came from immunoSEQ multiplex PCR; TCRdb stores just in-frame clones and leaves some out. The data contain more than 300,000 clones, around 84% of them singletons. The treatment: around 19 received Ad26.COV2.S at low or high dose, single or two shots; 5 received placebo; per-sample allocation not given. Sampling occurred on day 63 after the first vaccine or placebo injection. The sample originates from a study of Ad26.COV2.S vaccination and SARS-CoV-2 variants. Overall study: By the intramuscular route, Ad26.COV2.S was given once, or twice 56 days apart. Study results and limitations: Substantial response breadth was reportedly seen for spike-specific CD8+ and CD4+ T cells after vaccination.

CDR3 size: 11 residues. The J segment lost 10 bases and the V segment lost 6 bases, leaving 5 bases of the junction unmatched. Germline V gene data show CDR1 as DFQATT and CDR2 as SNEGSKA (reference sequence). The rearrangement links TRBV20-1 to TRBJ2-2; 7 nucleotides line up with TRBD1. The sequencing used peripheral blood, collected in a trial of Ad26.COV2.S vaccine versus placebo. The receptor comes from a person aged 18-65 years who received the Ad26.COV2.S COVID-19 vaccine or a placebo. CDR3 amino acids: CSARDSEELFF. The CDR3 region has the DNA TGCAGTGCCCGGGACAGCGAGGAGCTGTTTTTT.